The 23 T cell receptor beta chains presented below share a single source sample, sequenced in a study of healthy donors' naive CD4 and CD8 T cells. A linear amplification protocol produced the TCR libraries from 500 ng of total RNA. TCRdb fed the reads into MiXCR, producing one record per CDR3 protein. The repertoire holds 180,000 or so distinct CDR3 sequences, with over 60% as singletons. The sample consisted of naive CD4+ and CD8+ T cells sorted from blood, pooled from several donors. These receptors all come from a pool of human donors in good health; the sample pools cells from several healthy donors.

This CDR3 is CSARGKSGPYYEQYF. The CDR3 DNA reads TGCAGTGCTAGGGGTAAGTCAGGCCCCTACTACGAGCAGTACTTC. The V and J genes are TRBV20-1 and TRBJ2-7; D unresolved. Per germline, CDR1 DFQATT and CDR2 SNEGSKA (reference sequence). The CDR3 loop spans 15 amino acids. Trimming took off 3 bases at V and 3 bases at J, with 18 bases between the two ends.

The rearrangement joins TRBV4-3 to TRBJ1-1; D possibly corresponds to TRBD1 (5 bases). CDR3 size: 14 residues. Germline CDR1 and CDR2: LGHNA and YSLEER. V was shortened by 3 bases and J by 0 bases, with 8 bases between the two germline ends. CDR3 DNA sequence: TGCGCCAGCAGCCAGTGGGGGATGAACACTGAAGCTTTCTTT. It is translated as CASSQWGMNTEAFF.

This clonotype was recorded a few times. CDR3 nucleotides: TGCAGCGTCTCTTCCCAGGGCTACGAGCAGTACTTC. It encodes CSVSSQGYEQYF. The chain couples TRBV29-1 to TRBJ2-7, with TRBD1 as a possible D gene (5 bases). Germline V CDR1 and CDR2: SQVTM, ANQGSEA. The V end was cut by 6 bases, the J end by 3 bases, with 12 bases between. The CDR3 length is 12 residues.

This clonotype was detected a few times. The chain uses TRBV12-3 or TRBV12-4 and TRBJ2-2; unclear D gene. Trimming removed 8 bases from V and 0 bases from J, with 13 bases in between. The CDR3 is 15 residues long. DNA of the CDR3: TGTGCCAGCTCTATCGTCCAACCGAACACCGGGGAGCTGTTTTTT. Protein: CASSIVQPNTGELFF.

CDR3 in amino acids: CASSYPREYNEQFF. CDR3 in DNA: TGTGCCAGCAGTTACCCGCGGGAGTACAATGAGCAGTTCTTC. V usage is TRBV6-2 or TRBV6-3 and J usage is TRBJ2-1, with TRBD2 matching 7 bases. The trim removed 2 bases at V and 4 bases at J, leaving 2 bases unmatched. This CDR3 region has 14 residues. CDR1 and CDR2 (germline): MNHEY, SVGEGT.

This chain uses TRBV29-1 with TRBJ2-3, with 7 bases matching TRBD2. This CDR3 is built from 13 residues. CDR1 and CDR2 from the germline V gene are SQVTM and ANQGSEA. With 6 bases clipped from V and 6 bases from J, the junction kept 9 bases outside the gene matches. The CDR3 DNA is TGCAGCGTCCTAGGGGCGGGAGAGGATACGCAGTATTTT. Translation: CSVLGAGEDTQYF.

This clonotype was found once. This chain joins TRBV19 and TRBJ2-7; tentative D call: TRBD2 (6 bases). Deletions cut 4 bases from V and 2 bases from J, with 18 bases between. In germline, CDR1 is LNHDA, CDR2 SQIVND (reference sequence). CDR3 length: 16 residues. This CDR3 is CASSTQGLEWTYEQYF. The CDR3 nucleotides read TGTGCCAGTAGTACCCAGGGACTGGAGTGGACCTACGAGCAGTACTTC.

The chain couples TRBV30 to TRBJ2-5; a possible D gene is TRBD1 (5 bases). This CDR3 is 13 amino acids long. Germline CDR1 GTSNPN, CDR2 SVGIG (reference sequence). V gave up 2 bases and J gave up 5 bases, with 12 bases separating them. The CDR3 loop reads CAWSSRGRETQYF. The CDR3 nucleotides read TGTGCCTGGAGTTCAAGGGGCCGGGAGACCCAGTACTTC. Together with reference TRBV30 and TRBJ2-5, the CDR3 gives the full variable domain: SQTIHQWPATLVQPVGSPLSLECTVEGTSNPNLYWYRQAAGRGLQLLFYSVGIGQISSEVPQNLSASRPQDRQFILSSKKLLLSDSGFYLCAWSSRGRETQYFGPGTRLLVL.

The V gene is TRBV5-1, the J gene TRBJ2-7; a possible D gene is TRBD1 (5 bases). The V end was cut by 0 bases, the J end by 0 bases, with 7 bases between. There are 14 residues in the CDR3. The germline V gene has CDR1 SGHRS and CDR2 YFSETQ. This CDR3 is CASSLETVSYEQYF. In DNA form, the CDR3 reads TGCGCCAGCAGCTTGGAGACAGTCTCCTACGAGCAGTACTTC.

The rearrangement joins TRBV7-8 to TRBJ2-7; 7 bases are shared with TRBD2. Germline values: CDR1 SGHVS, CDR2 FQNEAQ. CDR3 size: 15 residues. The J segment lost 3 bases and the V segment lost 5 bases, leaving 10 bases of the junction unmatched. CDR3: CASSPETSTFYEQYF. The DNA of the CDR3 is TGTGCCAGCAGCCCGGAGACTAGCACCTTCTACGAGCAGTACTTC.

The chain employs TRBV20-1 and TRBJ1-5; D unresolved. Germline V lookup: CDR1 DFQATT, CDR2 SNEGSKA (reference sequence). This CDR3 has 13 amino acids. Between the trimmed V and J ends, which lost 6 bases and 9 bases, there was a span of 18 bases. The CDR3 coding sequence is TGCAGTGCCTCCCCTGGAGTCCCAGGGCCCCAGCATTTT. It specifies CSASPGVPGPQHF.

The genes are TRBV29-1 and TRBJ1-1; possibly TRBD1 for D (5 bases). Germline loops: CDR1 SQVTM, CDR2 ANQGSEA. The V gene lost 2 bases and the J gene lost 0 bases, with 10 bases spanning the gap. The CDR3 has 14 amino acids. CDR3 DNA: TGCAGCGTTGAACGGCAGGGATTGAACACTGAAGCTTTCTTT. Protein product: CSVERQGLNTEAFF.

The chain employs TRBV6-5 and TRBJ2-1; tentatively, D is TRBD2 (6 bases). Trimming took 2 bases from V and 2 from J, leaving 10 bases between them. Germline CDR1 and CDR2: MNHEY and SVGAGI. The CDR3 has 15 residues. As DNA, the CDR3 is TGTGCCAGCAGTTACGAAGCGGGCCCCTACAATGAGCAGTTCTTC. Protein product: CASSYEAGPYNEQFF.

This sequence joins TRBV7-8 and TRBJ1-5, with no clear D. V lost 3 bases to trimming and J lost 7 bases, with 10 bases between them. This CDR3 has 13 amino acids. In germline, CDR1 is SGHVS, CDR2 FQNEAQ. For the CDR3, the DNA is TGTGCCAGCAGCTTGGAAATATGGCAGCCCCAGCATTTT. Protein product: CASSLEIWQPQHF.

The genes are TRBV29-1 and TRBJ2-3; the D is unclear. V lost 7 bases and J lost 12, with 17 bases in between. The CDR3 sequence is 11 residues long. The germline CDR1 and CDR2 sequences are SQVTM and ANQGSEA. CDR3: CSAYYIDRQYF. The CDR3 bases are TGCAGCGCCTATTACATAGACCGACAGTATTTT.

The CDR3 DNA reads as TGTGCCACCCGGGTCCAGGGGAGCACCGGGGAGCTGTTTTTT. Translated: CATRVQGSTGELFF. The chain couples TRBV15 to TRBJ2-2, with D possibly TRBD1 on 6 matching bases. V lost 8 bases and J 4 bases, leaving 14 bases between the germline ends. Per germline, CDR1 LNHNV and CDR2 YYDKDF (reference sequence). The CDR3 covers 14 residues.

CDR3 sequence: CASSEPGQGTEAFF. CDR3 sequence (DNA): TGTGCCAGCAGTGAACCTGGACAGGGGACTGAAGCTTTCTTT. This sequence joins TRBV2 and TRBJ1-1; 9 bases align to TRBD1. The germline V gene encodes CDR1 SNHLY and CDR2 FYNNEI. With 2 bases clipped from V and 5 bases from J, the junction kept 3 bases outside the gene matches. The CDR3 has 14 residues.

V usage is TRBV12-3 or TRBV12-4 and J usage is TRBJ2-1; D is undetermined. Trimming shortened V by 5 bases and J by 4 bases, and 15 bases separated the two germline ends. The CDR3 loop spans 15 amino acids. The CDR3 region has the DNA TGTGCCAGCAGTAGACTGGGTTTAGGGTACAATGAGCAGTTCTTC. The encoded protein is CASSRLGLGYNEQFF.

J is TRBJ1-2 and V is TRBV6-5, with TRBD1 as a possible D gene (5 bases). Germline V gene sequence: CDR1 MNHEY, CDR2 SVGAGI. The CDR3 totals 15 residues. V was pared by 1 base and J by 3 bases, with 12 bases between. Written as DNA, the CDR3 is TGTGCCAGCAGTTACTTCGCCAGGGCGGACTATGGCTACACCTTC. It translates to CASSYFARADYGYTF.

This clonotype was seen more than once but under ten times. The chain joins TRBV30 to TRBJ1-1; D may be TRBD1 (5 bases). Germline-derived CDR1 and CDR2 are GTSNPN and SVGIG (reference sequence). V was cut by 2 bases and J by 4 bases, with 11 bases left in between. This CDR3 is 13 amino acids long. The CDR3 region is CAWSIRQGTEAFF. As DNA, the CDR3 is TGTGCCTGGAGTATCAGGCAGGGCACTGAAGCTTTCTTT.

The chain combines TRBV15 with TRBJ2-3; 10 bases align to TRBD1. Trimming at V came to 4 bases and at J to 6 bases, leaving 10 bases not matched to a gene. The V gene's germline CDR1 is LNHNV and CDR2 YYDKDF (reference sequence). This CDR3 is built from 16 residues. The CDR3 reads CATSTETGGHLDTQYF. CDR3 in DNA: TGTGCCACCAGCACTGAGACAGGGGGCCATTTGGATACGCAGTATTTT.

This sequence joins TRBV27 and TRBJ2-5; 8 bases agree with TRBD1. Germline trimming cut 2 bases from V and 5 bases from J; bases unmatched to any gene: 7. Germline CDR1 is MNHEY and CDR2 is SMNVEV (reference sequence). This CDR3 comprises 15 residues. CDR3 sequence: CASSLGDRGWETQYF. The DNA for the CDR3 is TGTGCCAGCAGTTTAGGAGACAGGGGTTGGGAGACCCAGTACTTC.

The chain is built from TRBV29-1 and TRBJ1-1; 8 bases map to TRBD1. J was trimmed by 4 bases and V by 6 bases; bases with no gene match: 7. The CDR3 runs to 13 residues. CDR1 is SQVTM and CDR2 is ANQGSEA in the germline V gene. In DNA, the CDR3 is TGCAGCGTAATCAGGGGGCGGCTCACTGAAGCTTTCTTT. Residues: CSVIRGRLTEAFF.